The T cell receptor (beta chain) described here comes from a study of beta chain features in type 1 diabetes. Study-level information: Patient and healthy donor groups were alike in age, gender and cell yields.

Findings and caveats of the study: Moderate yet significant TCRB CDR3 shortening was seen in Type 1 diabetes patients in all four CD4+ subsets. Naive, central memory and Treg TCRB repertoires seemed to resemble each other more closely in patients than they did in healthy donors.

This clone was seen a few times. The antigen is undetermined. Per germline, CDR1 SGHTA and CDR2 FQGNSA. Deletions cut 2 bases from V and 4 bases from J, with 6 bases between. The CDR3 length is 13 residues. One heparinised draw, averaging roughly 0.12 L, was taken per donor. Sequencing targeted expressed TCRB transcripts, as all isolated RNA had been reverse transcribed. Read counts averaged roughly 3.7 million for samples of naive, central memory and regulatory T cells. Libraries were prepared by immunoSEQ multiplex PCR; TCRdb keeps only in-frame clonotypes and omits some of them. The repertoire holds 230,000 or so clones, with 16% as singletons.

The receptor was isolated from a man aged 30 to 45 with type 1 diabetes. The rearrangement uses TRBV7-2 and TRBJ2-4, with D possibly matching TRBD1 (5 bases). Input material: naive CD4+ T cells from blood. CDR3: CASSLRQKNIQYF. The CDR3 bases are TGTGCCAGCAGCTTACGACAGAAAAACATTCAGTACTTC.